The 9 T cell receptor beta chains given below trace back to one sample, sequenced in a study of blood T cell repertoires in COVID-19. Libraries were prepared by immunoSEQ multiplex PCR; TCRdb keeps only in-frame clonotypes and omits some of them. The sample consists of about 350,000 clones, roughly 90% of them appearing once. Sequenced: peripheral blood. Receptor source: a woman between 70 and 85 years old with COVID-19, enrolled during active disease.

This chain connects TRBV19 to TRBJ1-6; unclear D gene. Germline V gene data show CDR1 as LNHDA and CDR2 as SQIVND (reference sequence). Deletions cut 2 bases from V and 10 bases from J, with 9 bases between. This CDR3 is 13 amino acids long. CDR3 nucleotide sequence: TGTGCCAGTAGTATACCGGGAGAATCACCCCTCCACTTT. Encoded protein: CASSIPGESPLHF.

This clone came up once. The chain uses TRBV28 and TRBJ2-6, with 9 bases matching TRBD1. The CDR3 is 17 residues long. V lost 5 bases, J lost 4 bases, and 9 bases stayed unmatched. Germline lookup yields CDR1 MDHEN and CDR2 SYDVKM. Here the CDR3 reads CASSPRTGVSGANVLTF. The CDR3 nucleotides are TGTGCCAGCAGTCCCCGGACAGGGGTATCAGGGGCCAACGTCCTGACTTTC.

This rearrangement joins TRBV6-2 or TRBV6-3 to TRBJ2-2; 8 nucleotides align to TRBD2. The CDR3 contains 16 residues. Looked up from germline, CDR1 is MNHEY and CDR2 is SVGEGT. The ends lost 0 bases at V and 4 bases at J; junction bases unmatched: 4. The CDR3 nucleotides read TGTGCCAGCAGTTACTCCCGGGGGGGGAGCACCGGGGAGCTGTTTTTT. Its protein product is CASSYSRGGSTGELFF.

The chain links TRBV18 to TRBJ1-5; D gene unclear. Trimming pared 6 bases from V and 2 bases from J, leaving 11 bases between. CDR1 is KGHSH, CDR2 LQKENI, per germline. This CDR3 comprises 14 residues. CDR3 nucleotide sequence: TGTGCCAGCTCTGAGAGTATAGGCAATCAGCCCCAGCATTTT. Residues: CASSESIGNQPQHF. Full variable domain (missing parts from reference TRBV18 and TRBJ1-5): NAGVMQNPRHLVRRRGQEARLRCSPMKGHSHVYWYRQLPEEGLKFMVYLQKENIIDESGMPKERFSAEFPKEGPSILRIQQVVRGDSAAYFCASSESIGNQPQHFGDGTRLSIL.

V and J are TRBV7-9 and TRBJ2-3; 7 bases are shared with TRBD2. CDR3 length equals 15 residues. With V trimmed by 1 base and J by 4 bases, 5 bases remained unmatched. Germline values: CDR1 SEHNR, CDR2 FQNEAQ (reference sequence). CDR3 residues: CASSLVGTTSDTQYF. In DNA, the CDR3 is TGTGCCAGCAGCTTAGTTGGGACTACCTCAGATACGCAGTATTTT.

The chain combines TRBV4-3 with TRBJ1-5; 10 positions match TRBD1. The germline CDR1 and CDR2 sequences are LGHNA and YSLEER. There are 17 residues in the CDR3. V lost 3 bases to trimming and J lost 2 bases; unmatched junction nucleotides: 7. The CDR3 loop is CASSQPPGTGGNQPQHF. The CDR3 bases are TGCGCCAGCAGCCAGCCGCCCGGGACAGGGGGCAATCAGCCCCAGCATTTT.

The V call is TRBV28, the J call TRBJ2-1; 10 bases line up with TRBD2. This CDR3 region has 19 residues. Germline values: CDR1 MDHEN, CDR2 SYDVKM. V lost 5 bases to trimming and J lost 6 bases; unmatched junction nucleotides: 19. The DNA for the CDR3 is TGTGCCAGCAGTGTGATAGCTAGCGGGGGACCCACAGGGGGCAATGAGCAGTTCTTC. Protein product: CASSVIASGGPTGGNEQFF. The full variable domain, completed using reference TRBV28 and TRBJ2-1, is DVKVTQSSRYLVKRTGEKVFLECVQDMDHENMFWYRQDPGLGLRLIYFSYDVKMKEKGDIPEGYSVSREKKERFSLILESASTNQTSMYLCASSVIASGGPTGGNEQFFGPGTRLTVL.

The chain joins TRBV5-6 to TRBJ1-6, with a possible D match to TRBD1 (5 bases). This CDR3 has 13 amino acids. Germline V CDR1 and CDR2: SGHDT, YYEEEE. Trimming cost V 2 bases and J 8 bases, with 8 bases left between them. The CDR3 sequence: CASSFLTDSPLHF. The DNA for the CDR3 is TGTGCCAGCAGCTTTCTGACAGATTCACCCCTCCACTTT.

J is TRBJ1-4 and V is TRBV18; D call uncertain. CDR1 KGHSH and CDR2 LQKENI come from the germline V gene. CDR3 length: 15 amino acids. V lost 1 base and J 6 bases, leaving 12 bases between the germline ends. CDR3 sequence (DNA): TGTGCCAGCTCACCACGCGTGACACAAGATGAAAAACTGTTTTTT. The encoded protein is CASSPRVTQDEKLFF.